These 20 T cell receptor beta chains originate from one sample sequenced in a study of T cell repertoires in cytomegalovirus infection. Each CDR3 protein gets one entry after TCRdb re-called the reads with MiXCR. The data hold hundreds of thousands of distinct CDR3 sequences, with roughly 9.5% observed a single time. The sample comprised PBMCs. These receptors originate from a human donor in good health (CMV status not recorded). Some clones in this sample may be carry-over from other donors' samples.

In its sample, this clonotype was seen a few times. The V call is TRBV6-1, the J call TRBJ1-1, with a possible D match to TRBD1 (6 bases). The ends were cut back, 6 bases at V and 2 bases at J, with 10 bases in the middle. CDR3 length: 13 amino acids. From germline, CDR1 is MNHNS and CDR2 SASEGT. In DNA form, the CDR3 reads TGTGCCAGCAGCCACAGGGATAACACTGAAGCTTTCTTT. The encoded protein is CASSHRDNTEAFF.

In its sample, this clonotype was seen a few times. This chain uses TRBV19 with TRBJ2-1; D remains ambiguous. The CDR3 is made up of 14 amino acids. Between the trimmed V and J ends, which lost 3 bases and 0 bases, there was a span of 6 bases. Germline CDR1 is LNHDA and CDR2 is SQIVND (reference sequence). CDR3 residues: CASSIADSYNEQFF. As DNA, the CDR3 is TGTGCCAGTAGTATTGCGGACTCCTACAATGAGCAGTTCTTC.

There are many counts of this clonotype. This chain connects TRBV19 to TRBJ1-2; TRBD1 is a possible D gene (5 bases). This CDR3 has 13 residues. With 3 bases removed from V and 8 bases from J, the gap between germline ends came to 13 bases. CDR1 and CDR2 from the germline V gene are LNHDA and SQIVND (reference sequence). This CDR3 reads CASSILDRYGYTF. As DNA, the CDR3 is TGTGCCAGTAGTATCCTAGACAGATACGGCTACACCTTC.

This clonotype has more than one count but fewer than ten. The gene calls are TRBV29-1 and TRBJ2-3; TRBD2 matches 7 bases. This CDR3 has 14 amino acids. With 5 bases clipped from V and 0 bases from J, the junction kept 5 bases outside the gene matches. CDR1 is SQVTM, CDR2 ANQGSEA, per germline. The CDR3 coding sequence is TGCAGCGTTAGCGGGACGGCTAGCACAGATACGCAGTATTTT. Its protein is CSVSGTASTDTQYF.

This clonotype was picked up many times. V usage is TRBV28 and J usage is TRBJ1-2; TRBD1 might be the D (5 bases). In germline, CDR1 is MDHEN, CDR2 SYDVKM. This CDR3 has 13 amino acids. Trimming took off 5 bases at V and 5 bases at J, with 12 bases between the two ends. The CDR3 spells CASSPSAGYGYTF. The CDR3 coding sequence is TGTGCCAGCAGTCCCTCGGCAGGGTATGGCTACACCTTC.

There are many counts of this clonotype. J is TRBJ2-3 and V is TRBV7-2, with D unclear. The germline V gene has CDR1 SGHTA and CDR2 FQGNSA. This CDR3 spans 17 amino acids. V was clipped by 0 bases and J by 0 bases, with 13 bases between them. CDR3 amino acids: CASSLAPPGSSTDTQYF. In DNA, the CDR3 is TGTGCCAGCAGCTTAGCACCTCCGGGCTCCAGCACAGATACGCAGTATTTT.

Only a few counts were recorded for this clonotype. The chain recombines TRBV4-1 with TRBJ1-2, with D possibly matching TRBD1 (5 bases). Germline loops: CDR1 MGHRA, CDR2 YSYEKL. The V end was cut by 0 bases, the J end by 4 bases, with 9 bases between. The CDR3 is 14 amino acids. The CDR3 sequence is CASSQDGTVYGYTF. CDR3 nucleotide sequence: TGCGCCAGCAGCCAAGATGGGACCGTCTATGGCTACACCTTC.

Many counts were recorded for this clonotype. This chain links TRBV7-2 with TRBJ2-2; the match to TRBD2 covers 11 bases. Trimming removed 3 bases from V and 4 bases from J; junction bases left unmatched: 4. CDR1 SGHTA and CDR2 FQGNSA come from the germline V gene. CDR3 length: 16 amino acids. For the CDR3, the DNA is TGTGCCAGCAGCTTGGAACTAGCGGGAGTCACCGGGGAGCTGTTTTTT. Translating gives CASSLELAGVTGELFF.

The chain combines TRBV20-1 with TRBJ2-1, with 9 bases fitting TRBD2. The CDR3 length is 14 residues. CDR1 is DFQATT, CDR2 SNEGSKA, per germline (reference sequence). Trimming took 3 bases from V and 6 from J; bases not matched to a gene: 6. The DNA of the CDR3 is TGCAGTGCTAGGAAGCGGGGGGTCAGCAATGAGCAGTTCTTC. Encoded protein: CSARKRGVSNEQFF.

This chain uses TRBV5-4 with TRBJ2-1; 9 bases line up with TRBD2. Germline assignment: CDR1 SGHNT and CDR2 YYREEE (reference sequence). V gave up 0 bases and J gave up 10 bases; unmatched junction bases: 8. The CDR3 covers 15 residues. The CDR3 DNA sequence: TGTGCCAGCAGCTTGGTAGGCGGGGGGGGGGGCGAGCAGTTCTTC. It codes for CASSLVGGGGGEQFF.

The table lists this clonotype with many counts. A junction boundary mismatches the germline segment, possibly from a read error. The chain uses TRBV7-2 and TRBJ2-2; D might be TRBD1 or TRBD2, each matching 5 bases. There are 14 residues in the CDR3. CDR1 SGHTA and CDR2 FQGNSA come from the germline V gene. CDR3 coding DNA: TGTGCCAGCGGCTTGGGACGGAACACCGGGGAGCTGTTTTTT. Protein product: CASGLGRNTGELFF.

This clonotype was recorded a few times. V gene TRBV19 combines with J gene TRBJ2-3, with TRBD2 matching 9 bases. This CDR3 comprises 17 residues. J lost 4 bases, V lost 5 bases, and 13 bases had no gene match. Germline V gene data show CDR1 as LNHDA and CDR2 as SQIVND (reference sequence). CDR3 nucleotide sequence: TGTGCCAGTAGTGCTAGCGGGATCCTGAAAATCGCAGATACGCAGTATTTT. Encoded protein: CASSASGILKIADTQYF.

Ten or more counts support this clonotype. The chain has TRBV7-2 and TRBJ2-5; no definite D call. The CDR3 extends over 17 amino acids. Per germline, CDR1 SGHTA and CDR2 FQGNSA. Trimming shortened V by 5 bases and J by 3 bases, and 22 bases separated the two germline ends. The CDR3 bases are TGTGCCAGCAGCCCAGCAAAAATTCGGGTTATGGAAGAGACCCAGTACTTC. It codes for CASSPAKIRVMEETQYF.

This clonotype was seen more than once but under ten times. V and J are TRBV28 and TRBJ2-1; TRBD2 aligns across 11 bases. The CDR3 has 15 residues. The J segment lost 6 bases and the V segment lost 5 bases, leaving 6 bases of the junction unmatched. The germline CDR1 and CDR2 sequences are MDHEN and SYDVKM. CDR3 DNA sequence: TGTGCCAGCAGTGTAGCGGGAGGGAAATTCAATGAGCAGTTCTTC. It codes for CASSVAGGKFNEQFF.

This clonotype has ten or more counts. The rearrangement links TRBV7-3 to TRBJ1-2; D remains unclear. The CDR3 runs to 12 residues. CDR1 and CDR2 (germline): SGHTA, FQGTGA. Trimming shortened V by 1 base and J by 8 bases, and 8 bases separated the two germline ends. The CDR3 DNA follows: TGTGCCAGCAGCTTAAATGGGGTCGGCTACACCTTC. Its protein is CASSLNGVGYTF.

This clonotype was counted a few times. The rearrangement links TRBV7-6 to TRBJ2-2; 7 bases fit TRBD2. V lost 2 bases and J lost 6; bases outside the gene matches: 9. The CDR3 has 16 residues. Per germline, CDR1 SGHVS and CDR2 FNYEAQ. The chain's CDR3 is CASSLREKGRAGELFF. CDR3 bases: TGTGCCAGCAGCTTAAGGGAGAAGGGGAGGGCCGGGGAGCTGTTTTTT.

This clonotype was seen ten or more times. The V and J genes are TRBV12-3 or TRBV12-4 and TRBJ2-1; 9 positions match TRBD2. This CDR3 has 16 amino acids. J was trimmed by 0 bases and V by 5 bases; bases with no gene match: 5. The CDR3 region has the DNA TGTGCCAGCAGTCCCAGCGGGAGGTCCTCCTACAATGAGCAGTTCTTC. This translates into CASSPSGRSSYNEQFF.

About this clonotype: Possible read error: a much larger clone is one base away. V gene TRBV7-8 combines with J gene TRBJ1-1; no reliable D call. Germline V gives CDR1 SGHVS, CDR2 FQNEAQ. This CDR3 has 14 amino acids. V lost 0 bases and J 1 base, leaving 6 bases between the germline ends. The CDR3 bases are TGTGCCAGCAGCTTAGCGGAGAAGAACACTGAAGCTTTCTTT. Translation gives CASSLAEKNTEAFF.

This clonotype was seen only a few times. The chain uses TRBV7-2 and TRBJ1-5; no firm D call. This CDR3 has 14 residues. CDR1 is SGHTA, CDR2 FQGNSA, per germline. Trimming removed 3 bases from V and 1 base from J, with 7 bases in between. The chain's CDR3 is CASSFIASNQPQHF. The DNA of the CDR3 is TGTGCCAGCAGCTTCATAGCAAGCAATCAGCCCCAGCATTTT.

In regard to this clonotype: A much bigger clone sits one base away, suggesting this may be a read error. J is TRBJ2-7 and V is TRBV7-2; D is perhaps TRBD2 (6 bases). From germline, CDR1 is SGHTA and CDR2 FQGNSA. Trimming removed 5 bases from V and 7 bases from J, with 18 bases in between. This CDR3 has 14 amino acids. The CDR3 DNA reads TGTGCCAGCAGCCTGGGACTCCGGAGGAATGAGCAGTACTTC. This codes for CASSLGLRRNEQYF.